This T cell receptor (beta chain) appears in the sequencing data of a study of T-cell reconstitution after alpha-beta-depleted transplantation in children. This clonotype was recorded a few times. Its antigen is unidentified. Study-level results: Some patients' high day-60 TCRbeta diversity was traced to surviving recipient T cells and thymic progenitors. At around two months after transplant, the alpha-beta T cells were reportedly derived from several hundred expanded clones that came from non-depleted graft cells.

The germline CDR1 and CDR2 sequences are GTSNPN and SVGIG (reference sequence). The CDR3 is 13 amino acids. V was clipped by 0 bases and J by 0 bases, with 5 bases between them. This sample's TCRbeta library carried unique molecular identifier barcodes. TCRdb fed the PCR reads into MiXCR, producing one record per CDR3 protein. The sample contains about 590,000 distinct CDR3 sequences, over 10% of which appear only once. The chain is built from TRBV30 and TRBJ1-1; D gene uncertain. The receptor was derived from a male patient younger than 18 who had a stem cell transplant for acute myeloid leukemia, so the T cells may come from the graft donor. The sequences come from PBMCs, mostly from graft donor cells, collected 360 days after TCRalphabeta/CD19-depleted stem cell transplant. The CDR3 sequence: CAWSVSLNTEAFF. The DNA for the CDR3 is TGTGCCTGGAGTGTATCCCTGAACACTGAAGCTTTCTTT.